Following are 11 T cell receptor beta chains from one sample sequenced in a study of cytomegalovirus exposure and HLA in healthy donors (dated by TCRdb to about 2017). Libraries were made using the immunoSEQ multiplex PCR assay. The multiplex PCR relied on a mix of 60 forward primers for TCR Vbeta segments and 13 reverse primers for TCR Jbeta segments. TCRdb limited this immuneACCESS table to in-frame rearrangements with V and J called. A share of clones is missing; checked studies link under half to unresolved V genes, and the rest is unexplained. This sample has 50,000 to 80,000 clones in its table, and 60% to 80% of those were observed once. The biggest ten clones account for approximately 5.4% of the sample. Sequenced sample: PBMCs. The source is a male donor in good health and CMV-seropositive.

The genes are TRBV5-1 and TRBJ2-2, with 7 positions matching TRBD1. Per germline, CDR1 SGHRS and CDR2 YFSETQ. V trimming: 4 bases; J trimming: 3 bases; junction bases outside the gene matches: 3. The CDR3 is 14 amino acids. The CDR3 is CASSLGTDTGELFF. DNA for the CDR3: TGCGCCAGCAGCCTGGGGACAGACACCGGGGAGCTGTTTTTT.

Of note for this clone: A read error is likely here: a far larger clone is one base away. V is TRBV4-3 and J is TRBJ2-3, with TRBD2 matching over 7 bases. There are 17 residues in the CDR3. The germline V gene encodes CDR1 LGHNA and CDR2 YSLEER. V was pared by 5 bases and J by 0 bases, with 11 bases of the junction left unmatched. The CDR3 DNA reads TGCGCCAGCAGCTTGGATCGGCTAGCGGACAGCACAGATACGCAGTATTTT. Protein product: CASSLDRLADSTDTQYF.

This chain connects TRBV21-1 to TRBJ2-3; the table's TRBD1 call for D was not verified on the DNA. TRBV21-1 is a listed pseudogene. The CDR3 sequence is 17 residues long. CDR3 bases: TGTGCCAGCAGCCCTGCCCACGGGACAGGGGCAATAGATACGCAGTATTTT. Protein: CASSPAHGTGAIDTQYF.

The rearrangement uses TRBV7-9 and TRBJ2-7; 8 nucleotides line up with TRBD1. The germline CDR1 and CDR2 sequences are SEHNR and FQNEAQ (reference sequence). V lost 5 bases to trimming and J lost 9 bases; unmatched junction nucleotides: 9. CDR3 length equals 13 residues. This chain's CDR3 is CASSERQGRGQYF. The CDR3, as DNA: TGTGCCAGCAGCGAACGACAGGGGCGCGGGCAGTACTTC.

J is TRBJ1-1 and V is TRBV7-3; a weak D match, TRBD1 (5 bases). The CDR3 covers 14 residues. Germline values: CDR1 SGHTA, CDR2 FQGTGA. The V end lost 5 bases, the J end lost 4 bases, and 14 bases lay between the germline ends. In nucleotides, the CDR3 is TGTGCCAGCAGCCTCCTCGGGGGTGGCACTGAAGCTTTCTTT. Its translation is CASSLLGGGTEAFF.

Turning to this clone: Distinct nucleotide sequences in the sample also encode this CDR3. This chain links TRBV6-4 with TRBJ2-3; 9 nucleotides agree with TRBD2. The J segment lost 4 bases and the V segment lost 0 bases, leaving 2 bases of the junction unmatched. This CDR3 comprises 15 residues. Germline-derived CDR1 and CDR2 are MRHNA and SNTAGT. CDR3 nucleotides: TGTGCCAGCAGTGACTCTAGCGGGGGCGCAGATACGCAGTATTTT. Encoded protein: CASSDSSGGADTQYF.

The genes are TRBV5-6 and TRBJ2-7; TRBD1 is a possible D gene (5 bases). Looked up from germline, CDR1 is SGHDT and CDR2 is YYEEEE. The CDR3 extends over 17 amino acids. Deletions cut 3 bases from V and 3 bases from J, with 22 bases between. CDR3 loop: CASSSARQIHRVYEQYF. The CDR3 coding sequence is TGTGCCAGCAGCTCTGCCCGACAGATCCACCGAGTCTACGAGCAGTACTTC.

V and J are TRBV27 and TRBJ2-1; D is possibly TRBD1 (5 bases). The CDR3 contains 14 residues. From germline, CDR1 is MNHEY and CDR2 SMNVEV (reference sequence). V was shortened by 5 bases and J by 3 bases, with 11 bases between the two germline ends. CDR3 loop: CASSTATVYNEQFF. The CDR3 DNA sequence: TGTGCCAGCAGTACCGCGACAGTCTACAATGAGCAGTTCTTC.

V gene TRBV5-6 combines with J gene TRBJ1-3; D is possibly TRBD1 (6 bases). Trimming left V 6 bases short and J 4 bases short, with 14 bases between. The CDR3 totals 14 residues. Germline-derived CDR1 and CDR2 are SGHDT and YYEEEE. The CDR3 DNA is TGTGCCAGCAATCAGGGGTCTTCGGGAAACACCATATATTTT. Translation gives CASNQGSSGNTIYF.

V gene TRBV5-6 combines with J gene TRBJ2-7, with D tentatively TRBD2 (6 bases). V lost 4 bases, J lost 6 bases, and 23 bases lay in between. CDR1 is SGHDT and CDR2 is YYEEEE in the germline V gene. The CDR3 is 16 residues long. The CDR3: CASSGPHRDSRREQYF. As DNA, the CDR3 is TGTGCCAGCAGCGGTCCTCACCGGGACTCTAGGCGCGAGCAGTACTTC.

The rearrangement links TRBV27 to TRBJ2-1, with a possible D match to TRBD2 (6 bases). The germline V gene has CDR1 MNHEY and CDR2 SMNVEV (reference sequence). CDR3 length: 15 amino acids. Trimming left V 8 bases short and J 5 bases short, with 19 bases between. CDR3 in amino acids: CASREDYLPNNEQFF. DNA for the CDR3: TGTGCCAGCCGAGAGGACTATTTACCGAACAATGAGCAGTTCTTC.